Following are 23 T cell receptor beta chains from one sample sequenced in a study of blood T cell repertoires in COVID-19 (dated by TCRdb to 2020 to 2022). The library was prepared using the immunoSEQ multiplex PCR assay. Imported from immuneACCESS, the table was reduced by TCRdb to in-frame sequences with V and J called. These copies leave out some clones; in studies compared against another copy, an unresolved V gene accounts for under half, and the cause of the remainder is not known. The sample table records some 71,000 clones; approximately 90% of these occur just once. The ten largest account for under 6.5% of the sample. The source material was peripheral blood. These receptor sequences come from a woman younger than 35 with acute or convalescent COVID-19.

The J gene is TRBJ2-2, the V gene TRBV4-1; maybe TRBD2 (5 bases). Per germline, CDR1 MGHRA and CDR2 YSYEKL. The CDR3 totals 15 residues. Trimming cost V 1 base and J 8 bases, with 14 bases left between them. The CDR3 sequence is CASSQGPRGMGELFF. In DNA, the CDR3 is TGCGCCAGCAGCCAAGGCCCCCGAGGGATGGGGGAGCTGTTTTTT.

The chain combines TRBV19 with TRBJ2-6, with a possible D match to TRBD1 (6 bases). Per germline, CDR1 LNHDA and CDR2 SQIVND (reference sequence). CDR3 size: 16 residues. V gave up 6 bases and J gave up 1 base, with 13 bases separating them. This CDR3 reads CASSLDSSSGANVLTF. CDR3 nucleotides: TGTGCCAGTAGCCTGGACAGCTCATCTGGGGCCAACGTCCTGACTTTC.

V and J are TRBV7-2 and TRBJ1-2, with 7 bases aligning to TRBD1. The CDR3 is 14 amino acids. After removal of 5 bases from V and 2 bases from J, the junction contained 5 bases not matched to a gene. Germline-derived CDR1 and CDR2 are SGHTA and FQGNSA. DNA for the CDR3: TGTGCCAGCAGCGCGCACAGGGGCAACTATGGCTACACCTTC. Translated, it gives CASSAHRGNYGYTF.

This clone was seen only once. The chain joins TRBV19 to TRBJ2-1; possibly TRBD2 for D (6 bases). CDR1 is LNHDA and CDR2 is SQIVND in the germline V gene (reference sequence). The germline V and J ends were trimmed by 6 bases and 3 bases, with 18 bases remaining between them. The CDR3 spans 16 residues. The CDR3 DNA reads TGTGCCAGTAGCTCGGGTGGCGGCGGGATCTACAATGAGCAGTTCTTC. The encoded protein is CASSSGGGGIYNEQFF.

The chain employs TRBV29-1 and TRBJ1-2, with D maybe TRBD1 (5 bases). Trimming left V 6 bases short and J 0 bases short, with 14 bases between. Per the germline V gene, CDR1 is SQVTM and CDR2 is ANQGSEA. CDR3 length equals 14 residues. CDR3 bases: TGCAGCGTGGAATGGACATCCCCTAACTATGGCTACACCTTC. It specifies CSVEWTSPNYGYTF.

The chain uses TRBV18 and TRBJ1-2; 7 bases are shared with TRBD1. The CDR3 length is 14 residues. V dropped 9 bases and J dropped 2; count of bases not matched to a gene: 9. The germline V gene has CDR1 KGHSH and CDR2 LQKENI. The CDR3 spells CASSTGAGNYGYTF. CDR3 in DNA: TGTGCCAGTTCCACAGGGGCCGGGAACTATGGCTACACCTTC.

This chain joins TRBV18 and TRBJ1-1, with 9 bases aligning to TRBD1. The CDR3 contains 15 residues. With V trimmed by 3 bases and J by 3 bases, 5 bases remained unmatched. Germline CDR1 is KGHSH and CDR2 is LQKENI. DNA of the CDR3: TGTGCCAGCTCACCGACGGGACAGGGAGACACTGAAGCTTTCTTT. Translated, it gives CASSPTGQGDTEAFF.

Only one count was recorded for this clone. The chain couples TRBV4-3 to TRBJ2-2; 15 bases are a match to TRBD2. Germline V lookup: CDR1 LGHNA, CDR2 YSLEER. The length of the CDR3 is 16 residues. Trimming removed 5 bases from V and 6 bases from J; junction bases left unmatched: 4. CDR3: CASSFGLAGGSGELFF. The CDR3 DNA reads TGCGCCAGCAGCTTTGGACTAGCGGGAGGGTCCGGGGAGCTGTTTTTT.

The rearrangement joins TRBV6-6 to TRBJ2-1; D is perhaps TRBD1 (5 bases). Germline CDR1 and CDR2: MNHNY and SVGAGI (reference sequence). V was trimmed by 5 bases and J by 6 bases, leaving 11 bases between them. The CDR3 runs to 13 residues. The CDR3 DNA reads TGTGCCAGCAGTCCGCCCGACAGCAATGAGCAGTTCTTC. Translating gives CASSPPDSNEQFF.

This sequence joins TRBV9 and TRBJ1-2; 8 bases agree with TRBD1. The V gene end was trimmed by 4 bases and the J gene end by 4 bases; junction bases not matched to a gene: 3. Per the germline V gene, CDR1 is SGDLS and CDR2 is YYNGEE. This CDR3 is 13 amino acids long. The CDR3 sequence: CASSPTGVYGYTF. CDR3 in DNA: TGTGCCAGCAGCCCGACAGGGGTCTATGGCTACACCTTC.

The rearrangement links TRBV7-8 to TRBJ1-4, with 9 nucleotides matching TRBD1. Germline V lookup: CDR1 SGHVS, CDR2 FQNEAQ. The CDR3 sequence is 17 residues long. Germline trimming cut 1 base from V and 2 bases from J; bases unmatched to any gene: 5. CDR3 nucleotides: TGTGCCAGCAGCTTAGGCGGGACAGGGTTTACTAATGAAAAACTGTTTTTT. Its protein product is CASSLGGTGFTNEKLFF.

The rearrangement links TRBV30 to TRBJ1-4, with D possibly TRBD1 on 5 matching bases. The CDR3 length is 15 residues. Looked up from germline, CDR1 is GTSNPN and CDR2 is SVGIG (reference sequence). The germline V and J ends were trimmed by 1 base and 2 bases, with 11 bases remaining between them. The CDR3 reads CAWSEVEGTNEKLFF. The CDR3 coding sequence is TGTGCCTGGAGTGAAGTGGAGGGGACTAATGAAAAACTGTTTTTT.

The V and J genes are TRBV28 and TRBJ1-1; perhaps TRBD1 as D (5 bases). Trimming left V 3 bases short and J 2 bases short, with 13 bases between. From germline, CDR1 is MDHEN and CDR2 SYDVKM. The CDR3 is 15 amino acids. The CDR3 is CASSFSSTVNTEAFF. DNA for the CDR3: TGTGCCAGCAGTTTCAGTTCGACAGTTAACACTGAAGCTTTCTTT.

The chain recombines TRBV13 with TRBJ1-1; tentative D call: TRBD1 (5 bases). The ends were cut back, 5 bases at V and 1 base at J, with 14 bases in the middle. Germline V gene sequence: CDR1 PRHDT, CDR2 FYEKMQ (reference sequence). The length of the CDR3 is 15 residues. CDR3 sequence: CASSVPGSGNTEAFF. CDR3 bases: TGTGCCAGCAGCGTGCCAGGGTCAGGGAACACTGAAGCTTTCTTT.

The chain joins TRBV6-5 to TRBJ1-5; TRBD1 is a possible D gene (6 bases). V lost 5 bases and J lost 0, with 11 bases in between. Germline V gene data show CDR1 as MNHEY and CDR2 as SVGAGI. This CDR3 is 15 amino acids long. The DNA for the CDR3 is TGTGCCAGCAGTCGGCGACAGGATAGCAATCAGCCCCAGCATTTT. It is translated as CASSRRQDSNQPQHF.

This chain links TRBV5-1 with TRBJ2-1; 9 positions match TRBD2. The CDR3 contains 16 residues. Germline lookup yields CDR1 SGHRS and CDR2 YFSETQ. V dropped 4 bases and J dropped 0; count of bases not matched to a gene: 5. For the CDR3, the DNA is TGCGCCAGCAGCAGACTTAGCGGGAGCTCCTACAATGAGCAGTTCTTC. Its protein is CASSRLSGSSYNEQFF.

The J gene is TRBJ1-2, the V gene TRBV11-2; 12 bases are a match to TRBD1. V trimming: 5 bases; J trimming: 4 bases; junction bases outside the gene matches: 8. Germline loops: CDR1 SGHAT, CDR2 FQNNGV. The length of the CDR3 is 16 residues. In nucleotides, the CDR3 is TGTGCCAGCAGCCCGTCCGGGGACAGGGGGCTCTATGGCTACACCTTC. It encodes CASSPSGDRGLYGYTF.

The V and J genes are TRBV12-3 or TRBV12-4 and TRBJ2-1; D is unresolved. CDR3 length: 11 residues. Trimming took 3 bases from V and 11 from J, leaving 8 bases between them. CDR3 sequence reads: CASSFGPKQFF. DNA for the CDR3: TGTGCCAGCAGTTTTGGTCCTAAGCAGTTCTTC.

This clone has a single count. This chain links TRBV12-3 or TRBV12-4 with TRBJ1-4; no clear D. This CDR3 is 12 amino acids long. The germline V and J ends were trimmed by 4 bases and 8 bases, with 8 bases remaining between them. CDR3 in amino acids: CASSYLLEKLFF. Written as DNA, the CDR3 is TGTGCCAGCAGTTACCTACTGGAAAAACTGTTTTTT.

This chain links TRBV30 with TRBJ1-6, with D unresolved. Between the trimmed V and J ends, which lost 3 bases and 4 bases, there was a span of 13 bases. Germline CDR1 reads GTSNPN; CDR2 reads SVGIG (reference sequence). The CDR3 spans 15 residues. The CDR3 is CAWRRGVKYNSPLHF. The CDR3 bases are TGTGCCTGGAGACGGGGTGTGAAATATAATTCACCCCTCCACTTT. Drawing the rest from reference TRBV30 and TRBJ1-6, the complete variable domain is SQTIHQWPATLVQPVGSPLSLECTVEGTSNPNLYWYRQAAGRGLQLLFYSVGIGQISSEVPQNLSASRPQDRQFILSSKKLLLSDSGFYLCAWRRGVKYNSPLHFGNGTRLTVT.

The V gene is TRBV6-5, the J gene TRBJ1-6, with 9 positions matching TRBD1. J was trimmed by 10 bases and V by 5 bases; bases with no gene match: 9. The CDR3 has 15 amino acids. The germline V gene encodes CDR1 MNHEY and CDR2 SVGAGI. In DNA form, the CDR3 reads TGTGCCAGCAGTACCCGGGACAGGGTAGGGTCACCCCTCCACTTT. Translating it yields CASSTRDRVGSPLHF.

Written as DNA, the CDR3 is TGTGCCAGCAGTTTACTAGCGATCCACGAGCAGTACTTC. Its translation: CASSLLAIHEQYF. The rearrangement uses TRBV7-2 and TRBJ2-7, with 7 nucleotides matching TRBD2. V was pared by 6 bases and J by 5 bases, with 7 bases of the junction left unmatched. The CDR3 covers 13 residues. The germline CDR1 and CDR2 sequences are SGHTA and FQGNSA. The full variable domain, its missing parts supplied by reference TRBV7-2 and TRBJ2-7, is GAGVSQSPSNKVTEKGKDVELRCDPISGHTALYWYRQSLGQGLEFLIYFQGNSAPDKSGLPSDRFSAERTGGSVSTLTIQRTQQEDSAVYLCASSLLAIHEQYFGPGTRLTVT.

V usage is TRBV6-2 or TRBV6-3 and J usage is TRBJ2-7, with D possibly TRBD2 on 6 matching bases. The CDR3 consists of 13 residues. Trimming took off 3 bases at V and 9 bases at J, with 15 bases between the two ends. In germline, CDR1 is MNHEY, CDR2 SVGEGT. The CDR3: CASSYAGKHGQYF. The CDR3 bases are TGTGCCAGCAGTTATGCGGGGAAACACGGGCAGTACTTC.